This T cell receptor beta chain was obtained from a study of blood T cell repertoires in COVID-19. For the study at large: The samples span acute and convalescent COVID-19 from the United States, Italy and Spain.

The CDR3 is 19 amino acids. Looked up from germline, CDR1 is ENHRY and CDR2 is SYGVKD. Trimming took off 0 bases at V and 4 bases at J, with 21 bases between the two ends. In the authors' workflow: Amplification with reference gene primers provided the estimates of nucleated cell counts. Data came from immunoSEQ multiplex PCR; TCRdb stores just in-frame clones and leaves some out. V and J calls and clone size come straight from that table; D and trimming were deduced from the DNA. The sample gives roughly 230,000 clones, 65% to 90% of which show up once; about 7.4% is in the top ten. This clone was seen only once.

This sequence was found in a woman aged 45 to 65 with acute or convalescent COVID-19. V gene TRBV10-3 combines with J gene TRBJ2-2; TRBD2 is a possible D gene (7 bases). Sequenced material: peripheral blood. CDR3 region: CAISESTAGEGDSTGELFF. The CDR3 coding sequence is TGTGCCATCAGTGAGTCGACTGCGGGGGAGGGGGATAGCACCGGGGAGCTGTTTTTT.